The entry that follows covers one T cell receptor (beta chain) sequence. The sample is drawn from a study of pediatric ulcerative colitis. Trimming removed 5 bases at V and 0 bases at J, with 10 bases between. This CDR3 has 14 residues. Germline CDR1 reads SGHNT; CDR2 reads YENEEA. Sequencing used immunoSEQ multiplex PCR; TCRdb keeps in-frame clones, though not all of them. The data contain around 4,600 clones, more than 90% of them singletons. The source material was blood. The chain uses TRBV11-3 and TRBJ1-1; D is unclear. The source is a boy aged 5-17 years who was a control in a study of pediatric ulcerative colitis. CDR3 in DNA: TGTGCCAGCAGCGAGGACGGCTTGAACACTGAAGCTTTCTTT. This sequence encodes CASSEDGLNTEAFF.